The clone carrying this T cell receptor beta chain was seen once. No antigen is known for it. Donors came from a validation cohort of 90 to 150 subjects, distinct from the first 666-subject cohort. These data come from a study of cytomegalovirus exposure and HLA in healthy donors. Repertoires were generated with immunoSEQ multiplex PCR, while TCRdb's copy carries only in-frame clones and drops some. The repertoire holds 220,000 or so clones, with 75% to 95% as singletons. Trimming at V came to 4 bases and at J to 1 base, leaving 4 bases not matched to a gene. Germline V CDR1 and CDR2: SGDLS, YYNGEE. The CDR3 consists of 15 residues. The study's findings and limits: Published work reported that the classifier diagnosed cytomegalovirus status with high specificity and sensitivity.

The source of this sequence is a woman younger than 35 in good health and CMV-seronegative. This chain uses TRBV9 with TRBJ2-2; 7 bases map to TRBD1. The specimen was PBMCs. The CDR3 DNA reads TGTGCCAGCAGCCCACGGACAGGGAACACCGGGGAGCTGTTTTTT. As protein: CASSPRTGNTGELFF.